Below, one TCR beta chain is given with its context. Its cognate antigen is unknown. Unique molecular identifiers were affixed to single, distinct cDNA molecules. One entry per CDR3 protein, called by TCRdb with MiXCR from the 5' RACE reads. This table holds some 57,000 distinct CDR3 sequences, 9.3% found once. The CDR3 is 15 residues long. Germline-derived CDR1 and CDR2 are SGHRS and YFSETQ. The V end lost 0 bases, the J end lost 1 base, and 9 bases lay between the germline ends. The data were taken from a study of early T cells in non-severe SARS-CoV-2 infection. Across the study: The input, bulk RNA from unsorted whole blood, was sequenced, and chains were unpaired.

Points from the study as a whole: Matching against VDJdb likely underestimated virus-specific expansions, favoring anti-spike CD8.

Input material: whole blood. This sequence was found in an adult who was a healthcare worker with PCR-confirmed SARS-CoV-2 infection or an uninfected control (not recorded which). This chain links TRBV5-1 with TRBJ2-3; D remains ambiguous. In nucleotides, the CDR3 is TGCGCCAGCAGCTTGGGGGGTATGGGCACAGATACGCAGTATTTT. This gives the protein CASSLGGMGTDTQYF. The full variable domain, in which reference TRBV5-1 and TRBJ2-3 provide the parts outside the CDR3, is KAGVTQTPRYLIKTRGQQVTLSCSPISGHRSVSWYQQTPGQGLQFLFEYFSETQRNKGNFPGRFSGRQFSNSRSEMNVSTLELGDSALYLCASSLGGMGTDTQYFGPGTRLTVL.